A selection of T cell receptor beta chains follows, all from one sample in a study of identifying expanded T cells in peripheral blood. Clones were sequenced by immunoSEQ multiplex PCR, and TCRdb holds only the in-frame ones, with some missing. The table lists over 100,000 clones, about 87% of them singletons. The material sequenced was blood. The source of these receptors is a person aged 18-70 years in good health. CDR3s include the opening cysteine and the closing phenylalanine or tryptophan. The D gene is left open where the match is weak. Size values are once, few and many counts, or a class for expanded clones, and some rows have none.

NA	TRBJ2-7	TRBV28	NA	CASSSGGDSYEQYF	TGTGCCAGCAGCTCAGGGGGGGACTCCTACGAGCAGTACTTC
NA	TRBJ1-1	TRBV6-1	TRBD1	CASSEVGTGAYTEAFF	TGTGCCAGCAGTGAAGTCGGGACAGGGGCCTACACTGAAGCTTTCTTT
NA	TRBJ1-2	TRBV11-2	TRBD1	CASSRGQGNYGYTF	TGTGCCAGCAGCCGAGGACAGGGAAACTATGGCTACACCTTC
once	TRBJ2-1	TRBV5-1	TRBD2	CASKGLDNEQFF	TGCGCCAGCAAGGGACTAGACAATGAGCAGTTCTTC
NA	TRBJ1-6	TRBV6-1	NA	CASSERGGGSPLHF	TGTGCCAGCAGTGAAAGGGGGGGCGGTTCACCCCTCCACTTT
NA	TRBJ2-1	TRBV19	NA	CASSWGEPEQFF	TGTGCCAGTAGTTGGGGGGAGCCCGAGCAGTTCTTC
once	TRBJ1-2	TRBV7-9	NA	CASSLGGGYTF	TGTGCCAGCAGCTTGGGGGGTGGCTACACCTTC
NA	TRBJ2-1	TRBV7-8	NA	CASSVPLRDGGYNEQFF	TGTGCCAGCAGCGTACCGCTCCGGGACGGAGGATACAATGAGCAGTTCTTC
once	TRBJ1-1	TRBV15	NA	CATSRRVNTEAFF	TGTGCCACCAGCAGACGGGTGAACACTGAAGCTTTCTTT
NA	TRBJ1-2	TRBV5-1	NA	CASSLGDTTPGDTF	TGCGCCAGCAGCTTAGGGGACACAACTCCTGGGGACACCTTC
NA	TRBJ2-5	TRBV7-2	TRBD1	CASSRTTGGGETQYF	TGTGCCAGCAGCAGGACGACAGGGGGCGGTGAGACCCAGTACTTC
once	TRBJ1-1	TRBV5-1	TRBD1	CASSLRDRVNEEAFF	TGCGCCAGCAGCCTCCGGGACAGGGTAAACGAGGAAGCTTTCTTT
NA	TRBJ1-5	TRBV6-5	NA	CASTAGVAQPQHF	TGTGCCAGCACCGCAGGGGTGGCTCAGCCCCAGCATTTT
NA	TRBJ1-3	TRBV6-1	NA	CASSEMGDHSGNTIYF	TGTGCCAGCAGTGAAATGGGGGACCACTCTGGAAACACCATATATTTT
NA	TRBJ2-2	TRBV18	NA	CASSRLQGSGELFF	TGTGCCAGCTCACGATTACAGGGAAGCGGGGAGCTGTTTTTT
few	TRBJ1-5	TRBV12-5	NA	CASGLWVAGQPQHF	TGTGCTAGTGGTTTGTGGGTGGCAGGGCAGCCCCAGCATTTT
once	TRBJ1-2	TRBV28	TRBD1	CASSSDRGGSANYGYTF	TGTGCCAGCAGTAGTGACAGGGGCGGCTCAGCTAACTATGGCTACACCTTC
NA	TRBJ2-7	TRBV18	NA	CASSPTAGDEQYF	TGTGCCAGCTCACCAACAGCAGGGGACGAGCAGTACTTC
once	TRBJ2-7	TRBV15	TRBD1	CATSRDDPGVGGDEQYF	TGTGCCACCAGCAGAGATGACCCCGGGGTAGGGGGCGACGAGCAGTACTTC
NA	TRBJ2-3	TRBV6-5	NA	CASSYSRRARGDTQYF	TGTGCCAGCAGTTACTCCCGGAGGGCCCGTGGAGATACGCAGTATTTT
NA	TRBJ2-7	TRBV15	TRBD1	CATSRVGTGAYEQYF	TGTGCCACCAGCAGAGTTGGGACAGGGGCCTACGAGCAGTACTTC
NA	TRBJ2-1	TRBV2	NA	CASTPEGEQFF	TGTGCCAGCACCCCGGAGGGTGAGCAGTTCTTC
NA	TRBJ1-5	TRBV5-1	NA	CASSLVPGPENQPQHF	TGCGCCAGCAGCTTGGTGCCAGGGCCAGAAAATCAGCCCCAGCATTTT
NA	TRBJ1-2	TRBV5-1	TRBD1	CASSLGQGGGYTF	TGCGCCAGCAGCTTGGGACAGGGTGGTGGCTACACCTTC
NA	TRBJ1-1	TRBV10-3	TRBD1	CAISGTGANTEAFF	TGTGCCATCAGCGGAACAGGGGCTAACACTGAAGCTTTCTTT
NA	TRBJ2-1	TRBV30	NA	CAWSRTGLSYNEQFF	TGTGCCTGGAGCCGTACGGGACTTTCATACAATGAGCAGTTCTTC
NA	TRBJ1-1	TRBV19	NA	CASSNARQGRENTEAFF	TGTGCCAGTAGCAATGCACGCCAGGGCCGGGAGAACACTGAAGCTTTCTTT
NA	TRBJ2-7	TRBV7-2	NA	CASSLTGGISSYEQYF	TGTGCCAGCAGCTTAACAGGTGGGATAAGCTCCTACGAGCAGTACTTC
NA	TRBJ1-1	TRBV4-2	NA	CASSQERGKNTEAFF	TGTGCCAGCAGCCAAGAACGGGGAAAAAACACTGAAGCTTTCTTT
NA	TRBJ2-1	TRBV19	TRBD1	CASRRSGGSSYNEQFF	TGTGCCAGTAGGCGGTCAGGGGGAAGCTCCTACAATGAGCAGTTCTTC
NA	TRBJ2-6	TRBV27	NA	CASSPSGANVLTF	TGTGCCAGCAGTCCCTCTGGGGCCAACGTCCTGACTTTC
few	TRBJ2-7	TRBV9	TRBD2	CASSVVGGRADEQYF	TGTGCCAGCAGCGTAGTTGGCGGGAGGGCTGACGAGCAGTACTTC
NA	TRBJ1-5	TRBV6-1	NA	CASSVRALSNQPQHF	TGTGCCAGCAGTGTCCGGGCTCTTAGCAATCAGCCCCAGCATTTT
once	TRBJ1-6	TRBV5-1	NA	CASSLVMGEKDNSPLHF	TGCGCCAGCAGCTTGGTTATGGGGGAGAAGGATAATTCACCCCTCCACTTT
NA	TRBJ2-2	TRBV7-9	NA	CASSFSSGELFF	TGTGCCAGCAGCTTTTCGTCCGGGGAGCTGTTTTTT
NA	TRBJ2-5	TRBV5-1	NA	CASQLGAASQETQYF	TGCGCCAGTCAATTGGGGGCAGCGTCACAAGAGACCCAGTACTTC
NA	TRBJ1-2	TRBV28	NA	CASSLDRAANYGYTF	TGTGCCAGCAGTTTAGACAGAGCCGCTAACTATGGCTACACCTTC
NA	TRBJ1-2	TRBV5-1	TRBD1	CASSPGRRQGVEGYTF	TGCGCCAGCAGCCCCGGTCGGAGACAGGGAGTAGAAGGCTACACCTTC
NA	TRBJ2-6	TRBV27	TRBD2	CASSLITPSGSPGSGANVLTF	TGTGCCAGCAGTTTAATTACGCCTAGCGGGAGTCCGGGCTCTGGGGCCAACGTCCTGACTTTC
NA	TRBJ1-6	TRBV6-4	NA	CASIPQGRKYNSPLHF	TGTGCCAGCATTCCCCAGGGAAGGAAGTATAATTCACCCCTCCACTTT
NA	TRBJ2-5	TRBV30	NA	CAWSSLQETQYF	TGTGCCTGGAGTTCACTTCAAGAGACCCAGTACTTC
once	TRBJ2-2	TRBV7-9	TRBD1	CASSLAGDRGSGELFF	TGTGCCAGCAGCTTAGCGGGGGACAGGGGTTCCGGGGAGCTGTTTTTT
once	TRBJ1-2	TRBV7-2	NA	CASSLEQNRGYTF	TGTGCCAGCAGCTTAGAGCAAAACCGAGGCTACACCTTC
once	TRBJ2-3	TRBV30	TRBD2	CAWSLMGLAGPGNTQYF	TGTGCCTGGAGCCTTATGGGACTAGCGGGGCCAGGAAATACGCAGTATTTT
NA	TRBJ2-3	TRBV25-1	NA	CASSETFRTDTQYF	TGTGCCAGCAGTGAAACCTTTCGGACAGATACGCAGTATTTT
NA	TRBJ1-1	TRBV11-3	TRBD1	CASSLSGGNTEAFF	TGTGCCAGCAGCTTATCAGGGGGGAACACTGAAGCTTTCTTT
NA	TRBJ2-2	TRBV29-1	TRBD1	CSVGGDSSNTGELFF	TGCAGCGTTGGAGGGGACAGCTCGAACACCGGGGAGCTGTTTTTT
NA	TRBJ1-4	TRBV7-2	TRBD1	CASSLGGQYNEKLFF	TGTGCCAGCAGCTTAGGGGGACAGTATAATGAAAAACTGTTTTTT
NA	TRBJ1-5	TRBV18	NA	CASSRGGINQPQHF	TGTGCCAGCTCACGTGGGGGTATCAATCAGCCCCAGCATTTT
NA	TRBJ1-4	TRBV7-9	TRBD1	CASSWGQGNEKLFF	TGTGCCAGCAGCTGGGGACAGGGTAATGAAAAACTGTTTTTT
NA	TRBJ2-3	TRBV2	NA	CASSGGAGGTDTQYF	TGTGCCAGCAGCGGGGGGGCAGGGGGTACAGATACGCAGTATTTT
once	TRBJ2-5	TRBV19	NA	CASSMTQQETQYF	TGTGCCAGTAGTATGACACAGCAAGAGACCCAGTACTTC
NA	TRBJ2-7	TRBV5-1	TRBD2	CASSPRGSGTYEQYF	TGCGCCAGCAGCCCCCGGGGTAGCGGGACGTACGAGCAGTACTTC
NA	TRBJ2-1	TRBV5-1	TRBD2	CASSNLAGTRGYNEQFF	TGCGCCAGCAGCAACCTAGCGGGGACCCGTGGATACAATGAGCAGTTCTTC
NA	TRBJ2-5	TRBV6-5	TRBD2	CASSSYLRGAGETQYF	TGTGCCAGCAGTTCTTACCTGCGGGGGGCCGGAGAGACCCAGTACTTC
once	TRBJ1-1	TRBV6-4	NA	CASSDSTGGNTEAFF	TGTGCCAGCAGTGACTCGACAGGTGGGAACACTGAAGCTTTCTTT
NA	TRBJ1-5	TRBV30	TRBD1	CAWTGGLGNQPQHF	TGTGCCTGGACAGGGGGCTTGGGCAATCAGCCCCAGCATTTT
NA	TRBJ2-5	TRBV5-1	NA	CASSLGRRRYQETQYF	TGCGCCAGCAGCTTGGGCAGGCGCCGGTACCAAGAGACCCAGTACTTC
NA	TRBJ2-5	TRBV28	NA	CASSLETQYF	TGTGCCAGCAGTTTAGAGACCCAGTACTTC